This T cell receptor (beta chain) originates from a study of T cells in Graves' hyperthyroidism and ophthalmopathy. TCR beta CDR3 region amplification was performed from RNA transcripts. Initially, a first-round RT-PCR of the TCR CDR3 employed the HTBI primer set. TCRdb fed the multiplex PCR reads into MiXCR, producing one record per CDR3 protein. This table has hundreds of thousands of distinct CDR3 sequences, about 45% appearing once. The sequencing input was peripheral blood or thyroid tissue (not recorded which). The clonotype originates from a woman aged 18-29 years with Graves' hyperthyroidism.

CDR3 residues: CASILTGTMNTEAFF. The CDR3 DNA sequence: TGTGCCAGCATATTGACAGGGACTATGAACACTGAAGCTTTCTTT. The V call is TRBV6-4, the J call TRBJ1-1; 7 positions agree with TRBD1. Germline-derived CDR1 and CDR2 are MRHNA and SNTAGT. J was trimmed by 0 bases and V by 7 bases; bases with no gene match: 8. There are 15 residues in the CDR3.